This T cell receptor beta chain appears in the sequencing data of a study of shared T cell receptors in the human thymus. The germline gives CDR1 ENHRY, CDR2 SYGVKD. CDR3 size: 17 residues. Unmatched junction bases numbered 10, after V lost 3 bases and J lost 3 bases. Sequencing was performed with immunoSEQ multiplex PCR; in TCRdb, only in-frame clones are kept and a portion is missing. Of hundreds of thousands of clones detected, over 75% appear once; the ten largest clones hold roughly 0.0094%. The same sample was also used in a study of human thymus T cells. In that study: The donor group consisted of healthy Finnish infants who were having corrective surgery for congenital heart defects. Thymus specimens were resections from corrective heart surgery. Thymic and blood repertoires appeared to display a bias in their usage of V and J genes.

The chain has TRBV10-3 and TRBJ2-7; 11 positions match TRBD1. This clonotype was obtained from a boy under two years old with a congenital heart defect. Sequencing used thymocytes. The CDR3 sequence is CAISDVGQGAKVYEQYF. In nucleotides, the CDR3 is TGTGCCATCAGTGACGTTGGACAGGGGGCGAAAGTCTACGAGCAGTACTTC.